The subject of this entry is one TCR beta chain. Its antigen is currently unknown. These data belong to a study of T cell responses to AZD1222 COVID-19 vaccine. Study-wide points: Clonal diversity may have been underestimated in mostly white British donors. Spike was spanned by vaccine-associated CD4 TCRs, which were dominant at 160-218 and 743-854. Two doses of AZD1222 preceded a rise in Spike-specific TCR breadth and depth. At baseline, just five to seven AZD1222 recipients tested seropositive.

The repertoire was sequenced with immunoSEQ multiplex PCR; TCRdb's copy has only in-frame clones and lacks some. The sample includes some 180,000 clones, roughly 92% seen only once; the top ten take approximately 4%. This CDR3 spans 15 amino acids. Looked up from germline, CDR1 is SEHNR and CDR2 is FQNEAQ (reference sequence). J was trimmed by 7 bases and V by 3 bases; bases with no gene match: 7. The material sequenced was peripheral blood, taken 28 days after the second dose of the MenACWY control vaccine. This TCR came from an adult who received the MenACWY meningococcal vaccine as a control. The V and J genes are TRBV7-9 and TRBJ2-2; 8 nucleotides line up with TRBD2. The CDR3 is CASSFGAGGYGELFF. CDR3 nucleotide sequence: TGTGCCAGCAGCTTCGGTGCGGGAGGTTACGGGGAGCTGTTTTTT.